These T cell receptor beta chains were read from a single sample in a study of blood T cell repertoires in COVID-19. Assay: immunoSEQ multiplex PCR; the TCRdb copy retains only in-frame clones and omits some. The sample contains hundreds of thousands of clones, approximately 86% of which appear only once. The sequenced sample consisted of PBMCs or T cells enriched from blood (not recorded which). The origin of the receptors is a woman between 45 and 60 years old who had recovered from COVID-19. Both conserved end residues are part of each CDR3. Each record gives: clone size, D gene, V gene, J gene, CDR3 protein, CDR3 DNA. D genes are given only for firm matches. The size field is filled for only some rows; it gives once, few, many or a size class.

.,TRBD2,TRBV6-5,TRBJ2-7,CASSFPGLAGTYEQYF,TGTGCCAGCAGTTTCCCGGGACTAGCGGGAACCTACGAGCAGTACTTC
.,.,TRBV30,TRBJ2-1,CAWSHGTTTNEQFF,TGTGCCTGGAGTCACGGGACAACGACTAATGAGCAGTTCTTC
.,TRBD1,TRBV29-1,TRBJ1-1,CSVSDRGNTEAFF,TGCAGCGTCTCTGACAGGGGGAACACTGAAGCTTTCTTT
.,.,TRBV28,TRBJ1-2,CASSFGGSIYGYTF,TGTGCCAGCAGTTTCGGGGGTTCCATCTATGGCTACACCTTC
.,.,TRBV12-3/TRBV12-4,TRBJ2-3,CASSRYTDTQYF,TGTGCCAGCAGTCGGTACACAGATACGCAGTATTTT
few,.,TRBV6-5,TRBJ1-5,CASSLREDSNQPQHF,TGTGCCAGCAGTTTGCGGGAAGATAGCAATCAGCCCCAGCATTTT
.,.,TRBV10-3,TRBJ1-1,CAISGGGTDAEAFF,TGTGCCATCAGTGGGGGGGGCACCGATGCTGAAGCTTTCTTT
.,TRBD1,TRBV3-1/TRBV3-2,TRBJ2-7,CASSLLPGQGAYEQYF,TGTGCCAGCAGCCTACTGCCGGGACAGGGGGCTTACGAGCAGTACTTC
.,TRBD2,TRBV9,TRBJ2-1,CASSLEGGRGSYNEQFF,TGTGCCAGCAGCCTAGAAGGCGGGAGGGGCTCCTACAATGAGCAGTTCTTC
.,.,TRBV5-4,TRBJ2-5,CASSSGRDGETQYF,TGTGCCAGCAGCAGCGGGCGAGATGGAGAGACCCAGTACTTC
.,.,TRBV19,TRBJ2-2,CASRARGNTGELFF,TGTGCCAGTAGGGCCAGGGGTAACACCGGGGAGCTGTTTTTT
.,TRBD2,TRBV2,TRBJ2-5,CASSGLADLGSEQETQYF,TGTGCCAGCAGTGGACTAGCCGACCTAGGATCTGAACAAGAGACCCAGTACTTC
.,.,TRBV5-8,TRBJ1-3,CASSLGIRGSGNTIYF,TGTGCCAGCAGCTTGGGTATAAGAGGATCTGGAAACACCATATATTTT